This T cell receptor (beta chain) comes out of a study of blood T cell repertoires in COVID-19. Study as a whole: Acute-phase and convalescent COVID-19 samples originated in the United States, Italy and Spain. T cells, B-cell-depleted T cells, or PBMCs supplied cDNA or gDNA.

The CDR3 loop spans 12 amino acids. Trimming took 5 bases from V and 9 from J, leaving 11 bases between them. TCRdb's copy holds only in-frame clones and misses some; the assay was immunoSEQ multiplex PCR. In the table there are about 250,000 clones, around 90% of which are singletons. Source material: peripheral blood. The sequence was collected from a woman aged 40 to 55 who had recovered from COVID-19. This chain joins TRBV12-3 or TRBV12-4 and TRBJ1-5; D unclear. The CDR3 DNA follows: TGTGCCAGCAGTCCCACGGAGCGGCCCCAGCATTTT. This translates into CASSPTERPQHF.